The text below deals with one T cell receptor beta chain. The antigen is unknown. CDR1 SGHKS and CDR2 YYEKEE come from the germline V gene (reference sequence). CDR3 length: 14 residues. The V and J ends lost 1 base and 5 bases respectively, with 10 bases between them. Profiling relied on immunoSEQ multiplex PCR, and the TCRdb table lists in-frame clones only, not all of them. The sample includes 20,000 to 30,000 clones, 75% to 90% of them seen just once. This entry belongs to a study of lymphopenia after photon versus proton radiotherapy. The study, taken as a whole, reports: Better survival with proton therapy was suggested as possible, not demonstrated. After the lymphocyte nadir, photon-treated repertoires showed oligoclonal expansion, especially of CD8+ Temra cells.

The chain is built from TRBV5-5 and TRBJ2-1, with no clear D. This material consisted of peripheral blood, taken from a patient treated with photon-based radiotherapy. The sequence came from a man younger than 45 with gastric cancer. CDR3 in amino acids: CASSLLNSHNEQFF. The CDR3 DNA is TGTGCCAGCAGCTTGTTAAACAGCCACAATGAGCAGTTCTTC.